Listed below are T cell receptor beta chains from one sample, sequenced in a study of T-cell reconstitution after alpha-beta-depleted transplantation in children. TCRdb called the PCR reads again in MiXCR, with one record for every CDR3 protein. This sample has approximately 630,000 distinct CDR3 sequences, with about an eighth found just once. Sequenced material: PBMCs, taken before TCRalphabeta/CD19-depleted stem cell transplant. The receptors here all came from a girl aged 2-10 years with congenital amegakaryocytic thrombocytopenia, due to receive a stem cell transplant. CDR3s include the opening cysteine and the closing phenylalanine or tryptophan. Fields, in order: clone size, V gene, J gene, D gene, CDR3 DNA, CDR3 protein. A D gene is named only where the DNA matches it firmly. Not all rows give a size; the values are once, few, many and, for expanded clones, a class.

clone size: NA; V gene: TRBV20-1; J gene: TRBJ2-7; D gene: NA; CDR3 DNA: TGCAGTGCTTCCCCCATCGGGAGAGGGGCCTACGAGCAGTACTTC; CDR3 protein: CSASPIGRGAYEQYF
clone size: many; V gene: TRBV21-1; J gene: TRBJ2-7; D gene: NA; CDR3 DNA: TGTGCCAGCAGCAAAACCCCCTTCTACGAGCAGTACTTC; CDR3 protein: CASSKTPFYEQYF
clone size: many; V gene: TRBV27; J gene: TRBJ2-7; D gene: TRBD2; CDR3 DNA: TGTGCCAGCAGTTATATAGCGGGACGCGAGCAGTACTTC; CDR3 protein: CASSYIAGREQYF
clone size: many; V gene: TRBV7-6; J gene: TRBJ2-3; D gene: TRBD1; CDR3 DNA: TGTGCCAGCAGCTTAGTTCCAGGGGGCGATGGGACAGATACGCAGTATTTT; CDR3 protein: CASSLVPGGDGTDTQYF
clone size: many; V gene: TRBV5-1; J gene: TRBJ1-1; D gene: TRBD1; CDR3 DNA: TGCGCCAGCAGCTTGGGGGGACAGTTGAACACTGAAGCTTTCTTT; CDR3 protein: CASSLGGQLNTEAFF
clone size: many; V gene: TRBV10-3; J gene: TRBJ2-3; D gene: TRBD1; CDR3 DNA: TGTGCCATCAAGGAACAGGGGGCAATTAATAGAGGTACGCAGTATTTT; CDR3 protein: CAIKEQGAINRGTQYF
clone size: NA; V gene: TRBV29-1; J gene: TRBJ2-4; D gene: NA; CDR3 DNA: TGCAGTGCAAGGGGTTTTAGCGGCAAAAACATTCAGTACTTC; CDR3 protein: CSARGFSGKNIQYF
clone size: NA; V gene: TRBV5-1; J gene: TRBJ2-7; D gene: NA; CDR3 DNA: TGCGCCAGCAGCTTGGGGGAGTTTGCCGGAGACTACGAGCAGTACTTC; CDR3 protein: CASSLGEFAGDYEQYF
clone size: NA; V gene: TRBV6-5; J gene: TRBJ2-6; D gene: NA; CDR3 DNA: TGTGCCAGCAGTTACCTTCTCGCGGAAAACTCTGGGGCCAACGTCCTGACTTTC; CDR3 protein: CASSYLLAENSGANVLTF
clone size: NA; V gene: TRBV20-1; J gene: TRBJ2-3; D gene: NA; CDR3 DNA: TGCAGTCCTCTTCGAGGGAGCACAGATACGCAGTATTTT; CDR3 protein: CSPLRGSTDTQYF
clone size: many; V gene: TRBV5-1; J gene: TRBJ2-1; D gene: NA; CDR3 DNA: TGCGCCAGCAGCGGAGGGGTGAGCTCCTACAATGAGCAGTTCTTC; CDR3 protein: CASSGGVSSYNEQFF
clone size: few; V gene: TRBV5-1; J gene: TRBJ1-4; D gene: TRBD1; CDR3 DNA: TGCGCCAGCAGCTTTGGGGGGACAGACGATACGAGGGGCGAAAAACTGTTTTTT; CDR3 protein: CASSFGGTDDTRGEKLFF
clone size: many; V gene: TRBV29-1; J gene: TRBJ1-2; D gene: TRBD1; CDR3 DNA: TGCAGCGTTGAGGGACAGGGGGCACGCGGCTACACCTTC; CDR3 protein: CSVEGQGARGYTF
clone size: many; V gene: TRBV20-1; J gene: TRBJ2-6; D gene: NA; CDR3 DNA: TGCAGTGCTAGAAGGGTGGATCACTCTGGGGCCAACGTCCTGACTTTC; CDR3 protein: CSARRVDHSGANVLTF
clone size: once; V gene: TRBV27; J gene: TRBJ2-2; D gene: NA; CDR3 DNA: TGTGCCAGCATGCTCAGAGCCACCGGGGAGCTGTTTTTT; CDR3 protein: CASMLRATGELFF
clone size: NA; V gene: TRBV29-1; J gene: TRBJ2-5; D gene: NA; CDR3 DNA: TGCAGCGTTGACTCGGGGGGCAGCGTGCAGACCCAGTACTTC; CDR3 protein: CSVDSGGSVQTQYF
clone size: many; V gene: TRBV20-1; J gene: TRBJ2-1; D gene: NA; CDR3 DNA: TGCGGCCGGAGGGGTCCCTACAATGAGCAGTTCTTC; CDR3 protein: CGRRGPYNEQFF
clone size: few; V gene: TRBV28; J gene: TRBJ2-3; D gene: TRBD2; CDR3 DNA: TGTGCCAGCAGTCCCCTTGGGGGGGGGATATCGGTAGATACGCAGTATTTT; CDR3 protein: CASSPLGGGISVDTQYF
clone size: many; V gene: TRBV11-2; J gene: TRBJ2-2; D gene: NA; CDR3 DNA: TGTGCCAGCAGCCCTAGCCTCGGAACCGGGGAGCTGTTTTTT; CDR3 protein: CASSPSLGTGELFF
clone size: few; V gene: TRBV5-4; J gene: TRBJ1-2; D gene: TRBD1; CDR3 DNA: TGTGCCAGCAGTTCGACCGGGACAGAGGCCTATGGCTACACCTTC; CDR3 protein: CASSSTGTEAYGYTF
clone size: many; V gene: TRBV7-9; J gene: TRBJ1-5; D gene: TRBD1; CDR3 DNA: TGTGCCAGCAGCTTAGGGGGACAGGGGAGTAATCAGCCCCAGCATTTT; CDR3 protein: CASSLGGQGSNQPQHF
clone size: NA; V gene: TRBV3-1; J gene: TRBJ2-5; D gene: TRBD2; CDR3 DNA: TGTGCCAGCAGCCACAACGGACTAGCGGGAGAGGCCCAGTACTTC; CDR3 protein: CASSHNGLAGEAQYF
clone size: many; V gene: TRBV29-1; J gene: TRBJ2-1; D gene: NA; CDR3 DNA: TGCAGCGTTGACTGGCAGAGAATAACCTACAATGAGCAGTTCTTC; CDR3 protein: CSVDWQRITYNEQFF
clone size: NA; V gene: TRBV30; J gene: TRBJ2-7; D gene: NA; CDR3 DNA: TGTGCCTGGGCGCGAGGACGCTCCTACGAGCAGTACTTC; CDR3 protein: CAWARGRSYEQYF
clone size: NA; V gene: TRBV12-3/TRBV12-4; J gene: TRBJ2-1; D gene: NA; CDR3 DNA: TGTGCCAGCAGTCAAGGCCAGCGAGGTACCAATGAGCAGTTCTTC; CDR3 protein: CASSQGQRGTNEQFF
clone size: many; V gene: TRBV29-1; J gene: TRBJ2-1; D gene: NA; CDR3 DNA: TGCAGCGCCTGGGACAATGAGCAGTTCTTC; CDR3 protein: CSAWDNEQFF
clone size: many; V gene: TRBV20-1; J gene: TRBJ1-3; D gene: TRBD1; CDR3 DNA: TGCAGTGCTAGAGATGTACAGGGGAGCAACACCATATATTTT; CDR3 protein: CSARDVQGSNTIYF
clone size: many; V gene: TRBV5-8; J gene: TRBJ2-5; D gene: TRBD2; CDR3 DNA: TGTGCCAGCAGCTCTGCTCTAGCGGGAGGAGAGACCCAGTACTTC; CDR3 protein: CASSSALAGGETQYF
clone size: few; V gene: TRBV19; J gene: TRBJ2-1; D gene: TRBD2; CDR3 DNA: TGTGCCAGTAGTATTCTTTCGGCTAGCGGGAGGAATGAGCAGTTCTTC; CDR3 protein: CASSILSASGRNEQFF
clone size: many; V gene: TRBV7-7; J gene: TRBJ2-1; D gene: TRBD2; CDR3 DNA: TGTGCCAGCAGCGACTACGGGAGGCCCTACAATGAGCAGTTCTTC; CDR3 protein: CASSDYGRPYNEQFF
clone size: many; V gene: TRBV20-1; J gene: TRBJ2-2; D gene: NA; CDR3 DNA: TGCAGTGCTAGGGGTTTCACAGAGTTCGCGAACACCGGGGAGCTGTTTTTT; CDR3 protein: CSARGFTEFANTGELFF
clone size: many; V gene: TRBV5-1; J gene: TRBJ2-1; D gene: TRBD1; CDR3 DNA: TGCGCCAGCAGCTTGCCGGGACAGGGGCTTAGGAATGAGCAGTTCTTC; CDR3 protein: CASSLPGQGLRNEQFF
clone size: NA; V gene: TRBV7-9; J gene: TRBJ1-2; D gene: NA; CDR3 DNA: TGTGCCAGCAGCTTAGTTGGGGGGGCAGCTACTGGCTACACCTTC; CDR3 protein: CASSLVGGAATGYTF
clone size: NA; V gene: TRBV12-3/TRBV12-4; J gene: TRBJ2-1; D gene: NA; CDR3 DNA: TGTGCCAGCACGGAGACCGTATCCTACAATGAGCAGTTCTTC; CDR3 protein: CASTETVSYNEQFF
clone size: many; V gene: TRBV20-1; J gene: TRBJ2-3; D gene: TRBD2; CDR3 DNA: TGCAGTGCTAGAAGGGGGACTAGCTTCGATACGCAGTATTTT; CDR3 protein: CSARRGTSFDTQYF
clone size: few; V gene: TRBV5-1; J gene: TRBJ2-5; D gene: TRBD2; CDR3 DNA: TGCGCCAGCAGCTTGCCCCGCGGACTAGCGGGACTCCAAGAGACCCAGTACTTC; CDR3 protein: CASSLPRGLAGLQETQYF
clone size: many; V gene: TRBV5-6; J gene: TRBJ2-7; D gene: NA; CDR3 DNA: TGTGCCAGCAGCTTTTTTTCGTGGGGACCTCTGTACGAGCAGTACTTC; CDR3 protein: CASSFFSWGPLYEQYF
clone size: many; V gene: TRBV12-3/TRBV12-4; J gene: TRBJ1-2; D gene: TRBD1; CDR3 DNA: TGTGCCAGCAGTCTGACAGGGGCCTATGGCTACACCTTC; CDR3 protein: CASSLTGAYGYTF
clone size: many; V gene: TRBV27; J gene: TRBJ1-5; D gene: NA; CDR3 DNA: TGTGCCAGCAGTTTATCGACCGGCAATCAGCCCCAGCATTTT; CDR3 protein: CASSLSTGNQPQHF
clone size: few; V gene: TRBV20-1; J gene: TRBJ1-5; D gene: TRBD1; CDR3 DNA: TGCAGTGCTAGAGATGCTCAGGGGGATTGGTATCAGCCCCAGCATTTT; CDR3 protein: CSARDAQGDWYQPQHF
clone size: many; V gene: TRBV28; J gene: TRBJ2-1; D gene: TRBD2; CDR3 DNA: TGTGCCAGCAAGCCTGCAAAAAGACTAGCGGTATACAATGAGCAGTTCTTC; CDR3 protein: CASKPAKRLAVYNEQFF
clone size: few; V gene: TRBV9; J gene: TRBJ1-6; D gene: NA; CDR3 DNA: TGTGCCAGCAGCGTAGACAGCCATAATTCACCCCTCCACTTT; CDR3 protein: CASSVDSHNSPLHF
clone size: once; V gene: TRBV20-1; J gene: TRBJ2-3; D gene: TRBD2; CDR3 DNA: TGCTGTGCTATAGGGACTAGCGGGATTACGGTACCAGATACGCAGTATTTT; CDR3 protein: CCAIGTSGITVPDTQYF
clone size: few; V gene: TRBV7-2; J gene: TRBJ1-5; D gene: NA; CDR3 DNA: TGTGCCAGCGCAAGAGCGGGTACTAATAGCAATCAGCCCCAGCATTTT; CDR3 protein: CASARAGTNSNQPQHF
clone size: NA; V gene: TRBV5-1; J gene: TRBJ2-7; D gene: NA; CDR3 DNA: TGCGCCAGCAGCTTCGCAAACGCTTACGAGCAGTACTTC; CDR3 protein: CASSFANAYEQYF
clone size: many; V gene: TRBV5-1; J gene: TRBJ1-2; D gene: NA; CDR3 DNA: TGCGCCAGCAGCTTGGCCATTCTTGGGTACGGCTACACCTTC; CDR3 protein: CASSLAILGYGYTF
clone size: NA; V gene: TRBV18; J gene: TRBJ2-7; D gene: TRBD1; CDR3 DNA: TGTGCCAGCTCATCAAGGGGTGGGGACAGTGCCTACGAGCAGTACTTC; CDR3 protein: CASSSRGGDSAYEQYF
clone size: NA; V gene: TRBV20-1; J gene: TRBJ2-3; D gene: NA; CDR3 DNA: TGCAGTGCTAGGAATCCGGGAAGCACAGATACGCAGTATTTT; CDR3 protein: CSARNPGSTDTQYF
clone size: many; V gene: TRBV12-3/TRBV12-4; J gene: TRBJ2-1; D gene: NA; CDR3 DNA: TGTGCCAGCAGTACGAAGCCACTAGAAACCCACAATGAGCAGTTCTTC; CDR3 protein: CASSTKPLETHNEQFF
clone size: many; V gene: TRBV7-7; J gene: TRBJ2-1; D gene: TRBD2; CDR3 DNA: TGTGCCAGCAGCCTAAGCGGGAGGGAGAATGAGCAGTTCTTC; CDR3 protein: CASSLSGRENEQFF
clone size: few; V gene: TRBV30; J gene: TRBJ1-4; D gene: NA; CDR3 DNA: TGTGCCTGGAGTATAGGACAAAAACTGTTTTTT; CDR3 protein: CAWSIGQKLFF
clone size: few; V gene: TRBV7-8; J gene: TRBJ2-2; D gene: TRBD1; CDR3 DNA: TGTGCCAGCAGCCTCCGTTTACCCGGACAGGGGATCACCGGGGAGCTGTTTTTT; CDR3 protein: CASSLRLPGQGITGELFF
clone size: many; V gene: TRBV18; J gene: TRBJ2-2; D gene: NA; CDR3 DNA: TGTGCCAGCTCACCAACCAGGGACACCGGGGAGCTGTTTTTT; CDR3 protein: CASSPTRDTGELFF
clone size: many; V gene: TRBV12-3/TRBV12-4; J gene: TRBJ1-1; D gene: NA; CDR3 DNA: TGTGCCAGCATCGGCGTGAACACTGAAGCTTTCTTT; CDR3 protein: CASIGVNTEAFF
clone size: NA; V gene: TRBV29-1; J gene: TRBJ2-1; D gene: NA; CDR3 DNA: TGCAGCGTTGCGACTAGTTTAGATGAGCAGTTCTTC; CDR3 protein: CSVATSLDEQFF